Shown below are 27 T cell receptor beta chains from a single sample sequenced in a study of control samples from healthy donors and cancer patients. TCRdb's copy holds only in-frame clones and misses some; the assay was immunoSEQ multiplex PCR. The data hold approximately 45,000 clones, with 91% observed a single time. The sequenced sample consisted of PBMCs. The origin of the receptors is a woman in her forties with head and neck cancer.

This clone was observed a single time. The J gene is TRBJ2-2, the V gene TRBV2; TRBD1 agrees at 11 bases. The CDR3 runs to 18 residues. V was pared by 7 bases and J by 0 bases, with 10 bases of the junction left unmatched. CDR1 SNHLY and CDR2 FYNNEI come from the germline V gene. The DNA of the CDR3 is TGTGCCAGCATACAGGACAGGGGGCTCCGCGCGAACACCGGGGAGCTGTTTTTT. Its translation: CASIQDRGLRANTGELFF.

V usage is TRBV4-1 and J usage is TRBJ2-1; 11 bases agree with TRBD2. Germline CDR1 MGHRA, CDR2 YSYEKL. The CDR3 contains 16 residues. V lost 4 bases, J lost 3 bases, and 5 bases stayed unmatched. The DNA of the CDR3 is TGCGCCAGCAGCCCTGGGACTAGCGGTGTCTACAATGAGCAGTTCTTC. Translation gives CASSPGTSGVYNEQFF.

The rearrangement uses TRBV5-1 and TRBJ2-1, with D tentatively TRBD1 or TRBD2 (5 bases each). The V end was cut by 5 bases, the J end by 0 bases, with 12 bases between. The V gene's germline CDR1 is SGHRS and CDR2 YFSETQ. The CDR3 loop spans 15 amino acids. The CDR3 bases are TGCGCCAGCAGACCGCCAGGGAGCTCCTACAATGAGCAGTTCTTC. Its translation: CASRPPGSSYNEQFF.

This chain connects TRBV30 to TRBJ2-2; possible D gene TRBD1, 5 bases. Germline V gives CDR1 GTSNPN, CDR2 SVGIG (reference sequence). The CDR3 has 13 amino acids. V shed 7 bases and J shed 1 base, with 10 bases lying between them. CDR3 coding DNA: TGTGCCTCCAAGACAGTGAACACCGGGGAGCTGTTTTTT. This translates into CASKTVNTGELFF.

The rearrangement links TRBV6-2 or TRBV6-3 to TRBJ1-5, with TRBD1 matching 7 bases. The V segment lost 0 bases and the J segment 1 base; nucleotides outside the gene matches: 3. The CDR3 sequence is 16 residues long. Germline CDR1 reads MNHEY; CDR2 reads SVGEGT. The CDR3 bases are TGTGCCAGCAGTTACTCGACAGGGAGGAGCAATCAGCCCCAGCATTTT. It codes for CASSYSTGRSNQPQHF.

The CDR3 sequence is CAWSDRGKSGYTF. CDR3 DNA: TGTGCCTGGAGTGACAGGGGGAAGAGTGGCTACACCTTC. The V call is TRBV30, the J call TRBJ1-2; TRBD1 matches at 8 bases. V gave up 1 base and J gave up 7 bases; unmatched junction bases: 5. This CDR3 is 13 amino acids long. Germline values: CDR1 GTSNPN, CDR2 SVGIG (reference sequence).

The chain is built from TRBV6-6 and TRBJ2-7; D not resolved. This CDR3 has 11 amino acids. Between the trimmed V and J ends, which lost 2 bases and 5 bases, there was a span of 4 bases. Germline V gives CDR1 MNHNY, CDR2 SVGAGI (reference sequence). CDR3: CASSYKHEQYF. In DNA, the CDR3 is TGTGCCAGCAGTTACAAGCACGAGCAGTACTTC.

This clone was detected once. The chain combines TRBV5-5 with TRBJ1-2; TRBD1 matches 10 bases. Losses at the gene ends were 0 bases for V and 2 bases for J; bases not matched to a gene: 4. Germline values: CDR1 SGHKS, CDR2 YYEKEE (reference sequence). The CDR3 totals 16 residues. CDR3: CASSLDGTGENYGYTF. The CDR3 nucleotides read TGTGCCAGCAGCTTGGACGGGACAGGGGAAAACTATGGCTACACCTTC.

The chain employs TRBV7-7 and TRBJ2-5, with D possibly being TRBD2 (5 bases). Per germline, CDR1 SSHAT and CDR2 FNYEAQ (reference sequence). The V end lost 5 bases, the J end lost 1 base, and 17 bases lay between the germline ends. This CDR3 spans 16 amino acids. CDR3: CASSGPGNYLQETQYF. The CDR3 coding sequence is TGTGCCAGCAGCGGACCGGGGAACTACCTCCAAGAGACCCAGTACTTC.

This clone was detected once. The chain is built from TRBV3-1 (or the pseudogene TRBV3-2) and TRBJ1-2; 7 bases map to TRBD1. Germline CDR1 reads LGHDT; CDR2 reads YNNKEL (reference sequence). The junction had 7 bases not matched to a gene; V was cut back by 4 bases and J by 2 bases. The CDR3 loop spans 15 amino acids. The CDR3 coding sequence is TGTGCCAGCAGCCGCCGGGACAGCGAAAACTATGGCTACACCTTC. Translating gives CASSRRDSENYGYTF.

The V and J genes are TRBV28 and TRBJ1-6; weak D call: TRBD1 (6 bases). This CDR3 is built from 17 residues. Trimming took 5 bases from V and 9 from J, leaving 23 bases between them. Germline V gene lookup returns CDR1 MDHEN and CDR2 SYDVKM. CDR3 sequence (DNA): TGTGCCAGCAGTCTAAAATGGGGGGGCGAGCTCCCTTCACCCCTCCACTTT. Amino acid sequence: CASSLKWGGELPSPLHF.

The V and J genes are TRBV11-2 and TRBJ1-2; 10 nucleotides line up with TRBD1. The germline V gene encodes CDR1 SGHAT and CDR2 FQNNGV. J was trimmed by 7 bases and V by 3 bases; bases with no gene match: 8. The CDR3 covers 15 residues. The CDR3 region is CASSFKDRGWRGYTF. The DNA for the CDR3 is TGTGCCAGCAGCTTTAAGGACAGGGGGTGGCGTGGCTACACCTTC.

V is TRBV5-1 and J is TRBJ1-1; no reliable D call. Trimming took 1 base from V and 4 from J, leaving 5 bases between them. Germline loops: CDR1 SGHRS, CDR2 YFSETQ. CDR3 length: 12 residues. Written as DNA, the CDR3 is TGCGCCAGCAGCTTGCCGAGCACTGAAGCTTTCTTT. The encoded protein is CASSLPSTEAFF.

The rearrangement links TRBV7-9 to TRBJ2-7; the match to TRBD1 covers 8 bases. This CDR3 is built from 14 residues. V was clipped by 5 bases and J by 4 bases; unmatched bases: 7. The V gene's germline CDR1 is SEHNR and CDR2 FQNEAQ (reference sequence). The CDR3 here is CASSAGTGVYEQYF. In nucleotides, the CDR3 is TGTGCCAGCAGCGCCGGGACAGGAGTTTACGAGCAGTACTTC.

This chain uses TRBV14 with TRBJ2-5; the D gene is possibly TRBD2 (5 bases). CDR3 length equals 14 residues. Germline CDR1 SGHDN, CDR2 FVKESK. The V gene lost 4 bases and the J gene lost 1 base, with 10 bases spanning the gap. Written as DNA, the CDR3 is TGTGCCAGCAGCCGAAACCGGGGCCAAGAGACCCAGTACTTC. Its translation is CASSRNRGQETQYF.

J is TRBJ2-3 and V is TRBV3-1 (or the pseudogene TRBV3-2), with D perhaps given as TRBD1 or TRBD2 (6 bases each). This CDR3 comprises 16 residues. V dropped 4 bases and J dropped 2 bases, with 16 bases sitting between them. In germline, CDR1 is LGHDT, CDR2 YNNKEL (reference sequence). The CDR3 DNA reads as TGTGCCAGCAGCCTCCGGGGGCTGGGGTTCACAGATACGCAGTATTTT. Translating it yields CASSLRGLGFTDTQYF.

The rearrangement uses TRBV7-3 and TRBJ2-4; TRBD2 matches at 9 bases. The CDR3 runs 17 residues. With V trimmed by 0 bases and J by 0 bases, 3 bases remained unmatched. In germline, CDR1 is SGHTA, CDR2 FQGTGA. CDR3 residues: CASSLTSGGIAKNIQYF. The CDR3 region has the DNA TGTGCCAGCAGCTTAACTAGCGGGGGAATAGCCAAAAACATTCAGTACTTC.

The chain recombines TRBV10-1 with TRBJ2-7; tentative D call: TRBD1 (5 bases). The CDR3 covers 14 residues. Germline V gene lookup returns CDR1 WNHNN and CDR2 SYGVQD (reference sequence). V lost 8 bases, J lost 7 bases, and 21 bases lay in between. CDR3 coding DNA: TGCGCCAGCGGGGAAGGGGCGTGGGAAGGGGAGCAGTACTTC. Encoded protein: CASGEGAWEGEQYF.

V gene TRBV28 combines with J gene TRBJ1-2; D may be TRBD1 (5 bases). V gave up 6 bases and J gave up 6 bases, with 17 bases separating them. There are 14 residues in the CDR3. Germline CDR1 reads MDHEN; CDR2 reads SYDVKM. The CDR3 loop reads CASRDSPVVDGYTF. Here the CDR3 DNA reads TGTGCCAGCAGAGACAGCCCAGTAGTAGATGGCTACACCTTC.

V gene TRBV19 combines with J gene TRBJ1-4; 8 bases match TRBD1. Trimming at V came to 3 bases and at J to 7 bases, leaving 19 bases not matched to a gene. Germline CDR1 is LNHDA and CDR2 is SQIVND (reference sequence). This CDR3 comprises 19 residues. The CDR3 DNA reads TGTGCCAGTAGTATTAGGTCCGTGGGTCCGACAGGGGCGGTTGAAAAACTGTTTTTT. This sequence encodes CASSIRSVGPTGAVEKLFF.

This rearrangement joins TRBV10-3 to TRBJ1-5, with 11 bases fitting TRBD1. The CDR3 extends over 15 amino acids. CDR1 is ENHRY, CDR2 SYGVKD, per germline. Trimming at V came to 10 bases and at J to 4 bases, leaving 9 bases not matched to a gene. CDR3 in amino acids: CATGPGTGGNQPQHF. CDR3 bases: TGTGCCACGGGCCCCGGGACAGGGGGAAATCAGCCCCAGCATTTT.

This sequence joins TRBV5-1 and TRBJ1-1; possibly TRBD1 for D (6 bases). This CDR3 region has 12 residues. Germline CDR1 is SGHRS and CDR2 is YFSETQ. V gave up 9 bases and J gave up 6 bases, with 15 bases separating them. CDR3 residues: CAISQGRAEAFF. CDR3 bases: TGCGCCATCTCACAGGGAAGGGCTGAAGCTTTCTTT.

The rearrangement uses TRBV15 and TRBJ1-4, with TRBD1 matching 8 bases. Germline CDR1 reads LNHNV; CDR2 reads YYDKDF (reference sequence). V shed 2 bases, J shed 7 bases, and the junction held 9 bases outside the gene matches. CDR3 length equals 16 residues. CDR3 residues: CATSRILSQGGEKLFF. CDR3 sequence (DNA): TGTGCCACCAGCAGAATTCTCTCACAGGGGGGTGAAAAACTGTTTTTT.

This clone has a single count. CDR3 DNA sequence: TGTGAGGGGTTCCTTAATGAAAAACTGTTTTTT. Protein product: CEGFLNEKLFF. The V call is TRBV21-1, the J call TRBJ1-4; the tabulated D call, TRBD1, remains unverified against the DNA. TRBV21-1 is termed a pseudogene. The CDR3 covers 11 residues.

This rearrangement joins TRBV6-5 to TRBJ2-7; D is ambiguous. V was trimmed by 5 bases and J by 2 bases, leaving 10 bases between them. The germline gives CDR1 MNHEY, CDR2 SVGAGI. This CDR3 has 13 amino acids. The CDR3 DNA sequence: TGTGCCAGCAGTCTTCTATTGGCCTACGAGCAGTACTTC. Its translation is CASSLLLAYEQYF.

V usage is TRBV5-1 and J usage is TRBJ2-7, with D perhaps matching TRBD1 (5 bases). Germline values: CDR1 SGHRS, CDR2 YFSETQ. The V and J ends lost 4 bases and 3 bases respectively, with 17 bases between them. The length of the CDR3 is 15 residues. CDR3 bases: TGCGCCAGCAGCAAGCTCTCCAGGGCCCGCTACGAGCAGTACTTC. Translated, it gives CASSKLSRARYEQYF.

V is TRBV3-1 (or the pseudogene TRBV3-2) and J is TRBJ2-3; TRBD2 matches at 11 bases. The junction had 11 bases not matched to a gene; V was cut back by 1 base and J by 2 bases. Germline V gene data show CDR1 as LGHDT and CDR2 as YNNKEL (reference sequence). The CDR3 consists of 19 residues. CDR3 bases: TGTGCCAGCAGCCAAGCGGGACGGGGACTAGCGGCGATCACAGATACGCAGTATTTT. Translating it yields CASSQAGRGLAAITDTQYF.